The 14 T cell receptor beta chains in this list originate from one sample, sequenced in a study of CD4 T cells in relation to SARS-CoV-2 and coronaviruses. Profiled with immunoSEQ multiplex PCR; TCRdb holds only in-frame clones, not every one. This table holds about 60,000 clones, approximately 94% found once. The unexposed donors gave CD4+ T cells in about 2010-2019, prior to COVID-19. Source material: naive CD4+ T cells from PBMCs. Subset meaning: naive CD4+ T cells isolated by negative enrichment. These receptors originate from a human donor in good health.

The rearrangement links TRBV18 to TRBJ2-7; TRBD1 agrees at 9 bases. The V gene's germline CDR1 is KGHSH and CDR2 LQKENI. The CDR3 is 14 amino acids. V gave up 6 bases and J gave up 3 bases; unmatched junction bases: 6. The CDR3: CASSPGTGIYEQYF. As DNA, the CDR3 is TGTGCCAGCTCCCCCGGGACAGGGATCTACGAGCAGTACTTC.

This clone was seen a few times. The chain couples TRBV27 to TRBJ1-1, with unresolved D. V lost 2 bases to trimming and J lost 1 base, with 5 bases between them. Germline lookup yields CDR1 MNHEY and CDR2 SMNVEV (reference sequence). This CDR3 contains 13 residues. The CDR3 bases are TGTGCCAGCAGTTTAAGACAGAACACTGAAGCTTTCTTT. Amino acid sequence: CASSLRQNTEAFF.

This rearrangement joins TRBV20-1 to TRBJ2-1; TRBD2 aligns across 10 bases. Germline V gives CDR1 DFQATT, CDR2 SNEGSKA (reference sequence). The CDR3 length is 11 residues. J was trimmed by 15 bases and V by 7 bases; bases with no gene match: 9. CDR3: CSGIPGLALFF. The DNA of the CDR3 is TGCAGTGGCATACCGGGACTAGCGTTGTTCTTC.

The rearrangement uses TRBV21-1 and TRBJ2-5. TRBV21-1 is noted as a pseudogene. CDR3 length equals 16 residues. The CDR3, as DNA: TGTGCCAGCAGCAAAGAGTTGGGGGGCCCTGAAGAGACCCAGTACTTC. Its protein is CASSKELGGPEETQYF.

V is TRBV5-1 and J is TRBJ1-3, with D tentatively TRBD1 (5 bases). Germline CDR1 reads SGHRS; CDR2 reads YFSETQ. V gave up 4 bases and J gave up 0 bases, with 17 bases separating them. The CDR3 covers 17 residues. In nucleotides, the CDR3 is TGCGCCAGCAGCCCCGGAACCAGGGCCAGCTCTGGAAACACCATATATTTT. Protein: CASSPGTRASSGNTIYF.

The rearrangement joins TRBV28 to TRBJ2-7; 7 bases map to TRBD1. This CDR3 is built from 12 residues. The germline V gene encodes CDR1 MDHEN and CDR2 SYDVKM. The junction had 2 bases not matched to a gene; V was cut back by 4 bases and J by 5 bases. The CDR3 DNA reads as TGTGCCAGCAGTTCTACAGGGGACGAGCAGTACTTC. This codes for CASSSTGDEQYF.

The genes are TRBV20-1 and TRBJ2-7; D perhaps matches TRBD1 (6 bases). The germline V gene has CDR1 DFQATT and CDR2 SNEGSKA (reference sequence). CDR3 length: 11 amino acids. The V gene lost 3 bases and the J gene lost 6 bases, with 9 bases spanning the gap. The CDR3 region is CSARAGVEQYF. The CDR3 nucleotides are TGCAGTGCTAGGGCAGGGGTCGAGCAGTACTTC.

The CDR3 DNA reads TGTGCCAGCAGCTTAGGAGGGGGAGGGTTAGGAAACACCATATATTTT. Protein: CASSLGGGGLGNTIYF. V usage is TRBV7-2 and J usage is TRBJ1-3; possible D gene TRBD1, 6 bases. This CDR3 contains 16 residues. The germline CDR1 and CDR2 sequences are SGHTA and FQGNSA. Trimming took 1 base from V and 4 from J, leaving 14 bases between them.

The CDR3: CASRLTGPFFGGYTF. CDR3 coding DNA: TGTGCCAGCAGGCTCACGGGCCCTTTTTTCGGTGGCTACACCTTC. The gene calls are TRBV27 and TRBJ1-2; D unclear. V lost 6 bases to trimming and J lost 7 bases, with 21 bases between them. The CDR3 runs to 15 residues. CDR1 MNHEY and CDR2 SMNVEV come from the germline V gene (reference sequence).

The CDR3 coding sequence is TGTGCCAGCAGTGGTACAGGGTACGGGACACGAAACATTCAGTACTTC. As protein: CASSGTGYGTRNIQYF. This rearrangement joins TRBV2 to TRBJ2-4, with D maybe TRBD1 (6 bases). The germline CDR1 and CDR2 sequences are SNHLY and FYNNEI. This CDR3 has 16 amino acids. V was trimmed by 4 bases and J by 6 bases, leaving 19 bases between them. The complete variable domain, with remaining parts taken from reference TRBV2 and TRBJ2-4, reads EPEVTQTPSHQVTQMGQEVILRCVPISNHLYFYWYRQILGQKVEFLVSFYNNEISEKSEIFDDQFSVERPDGSNFTLKIRSTKLEDSAMYFCASSGTGYGTRNIQYFGAGTRLSVL.

V and J are TRBV11-2 and TRBJ2-5, with a tentative D call TRBD2 (7 bases). This CDR3 spans 15 amino acids. The V gene lost 7 bases and the J gene lost 4 bases, with 19 bases spanning the gap. CDR1 is SGHAT, CDR2 FQNNGV, per germline. The CDR3 bases are TGTGCCAGCAACCTCGAGGGAGGGGGGGGAGAGACCCAGTACTTC. Translation gives CASNLEGGGGETQYF.

The chain carries TRBV9 and TRBJ1-1; no reliable D call. The CDR3 covers 14 residues. The V gene's germline CDR1 is SGDLS and CDR2 YYNGEE. V was trimmed by 4 bases and J by 0 bases, leaving 10 bases between them. CDR3 coding DNA: TGTGCCAGCAGCCCCGACGGCCTGAACACTGAAGCTTTCTTT. It specifies CASSPDGLNTEAFF.

The CDR3 DNA reads as TGCAGTGCTAGTGGGGGGGCTAGCCTGGCGGGGGACATTCAGTACTTC. Translating it yields CSASGGASLAGDIQYF. The V and J genes are TRBV20-1 and TRBJ2-4; D possibly corresponds to TRBD2 (7 bases). The CDR3 has 16 amino acids. Germline CDR1 reads DFQATT; CDR2 reads SNEGSKA (reference sequence). The V end lost 3 bases, the J end lost 8 bases, and 23 bases lay between the germline ends.

DNA of the CDR3: TGTGCCAGCAGCCTCGGGACAGGGACGAATGAGCAGTTCTTC. Translating gives CASSLGTGTNEQFF. The J gene is TRBJ2-1, the V gene TRBV4-2; 9 nucleotides align to TRBD1. The CDR3 sequence is 14 residues long. With 4 bases clipped from V and 7 bases from J, the junction kept 5 bases outside the gene matches. Looked up from germline, CDR1 is LGHNA and CDR2 is YNFKEQ.